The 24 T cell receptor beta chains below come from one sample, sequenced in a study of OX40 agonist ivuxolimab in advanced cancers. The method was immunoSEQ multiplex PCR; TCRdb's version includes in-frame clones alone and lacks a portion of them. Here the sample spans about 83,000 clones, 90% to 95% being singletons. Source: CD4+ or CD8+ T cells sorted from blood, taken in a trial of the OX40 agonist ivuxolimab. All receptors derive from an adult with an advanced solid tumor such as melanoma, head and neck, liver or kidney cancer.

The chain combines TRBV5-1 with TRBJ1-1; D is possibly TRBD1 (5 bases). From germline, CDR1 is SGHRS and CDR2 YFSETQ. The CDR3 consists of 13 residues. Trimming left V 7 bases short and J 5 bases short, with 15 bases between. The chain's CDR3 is CASGTGAGTEAFF. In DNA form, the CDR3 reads TGCGCCAGCGGAACAGGAGCGGGAACTGAAGCTTTCTTT. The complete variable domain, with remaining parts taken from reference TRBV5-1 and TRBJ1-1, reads KAGVTQTPRYLIKTRGQQVTLSCSPISGHRSVSWYQQTPGQGLQFLFEYFSETQRNKGNFPGRFSGRQFSNSRSEMNVSTLELGDSALYLCASGTGAGTEAFFGQGTRLTVV.

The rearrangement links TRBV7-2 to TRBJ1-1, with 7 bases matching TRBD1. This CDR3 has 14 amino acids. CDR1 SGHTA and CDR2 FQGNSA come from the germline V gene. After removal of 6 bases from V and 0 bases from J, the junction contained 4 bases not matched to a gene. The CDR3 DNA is TGTGCCAGCAGAGGGGGCCCACTGAACACTGAAGCTTTCTTT. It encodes CASRGGPLNTEAFF.

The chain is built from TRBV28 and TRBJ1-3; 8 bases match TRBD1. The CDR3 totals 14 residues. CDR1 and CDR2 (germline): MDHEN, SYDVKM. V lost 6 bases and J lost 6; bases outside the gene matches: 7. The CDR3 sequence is CASRNRGELNTIYF. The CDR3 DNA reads TGTGCCAGCAGGAACAGGGGGGAGCTAAACACCATATATTTT. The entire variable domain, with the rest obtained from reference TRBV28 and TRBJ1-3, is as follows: DVKVTQSSRYLVKRTGEKVFLECVQDMDHENMFWYRQDPGLGLRLIYFSYDVKMKEKGDIPEGYSVSREKKERFSLILESASTNQTSMYLCASRNRGELNTIYFGEGSWLTVV.

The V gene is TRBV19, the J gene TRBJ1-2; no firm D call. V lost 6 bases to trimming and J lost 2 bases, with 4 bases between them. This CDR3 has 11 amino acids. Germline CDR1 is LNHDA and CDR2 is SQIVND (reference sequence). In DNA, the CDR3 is TGTGCCAGTAGGACCAACTATGGCTACACCTTC. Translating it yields CASRTNYGYTF.

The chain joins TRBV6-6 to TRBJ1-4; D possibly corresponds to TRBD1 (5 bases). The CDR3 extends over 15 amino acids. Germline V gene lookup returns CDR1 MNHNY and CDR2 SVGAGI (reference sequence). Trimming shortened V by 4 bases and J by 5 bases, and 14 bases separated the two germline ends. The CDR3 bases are TGTGCCAGCAGTTTGTCAGACAGACTAAATGAAAAACTGTTTTTT. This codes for CASSLSDRLNEKLFF.

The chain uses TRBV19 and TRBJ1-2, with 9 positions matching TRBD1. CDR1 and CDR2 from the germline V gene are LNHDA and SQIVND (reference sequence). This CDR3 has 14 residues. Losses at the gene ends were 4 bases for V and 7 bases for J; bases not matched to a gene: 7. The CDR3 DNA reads TGTGCCAGTAGTACAACAGGGGGCGCGGGTGGCTACACCTTC. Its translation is CASSTTGGAGGYTF.

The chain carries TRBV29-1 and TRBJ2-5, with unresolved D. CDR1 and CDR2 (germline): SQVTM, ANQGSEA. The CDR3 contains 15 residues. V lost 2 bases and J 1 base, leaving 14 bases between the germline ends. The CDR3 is CSVEWPPLSQETQYF. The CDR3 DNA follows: TGCAGCGTTGAATGGCCCCCCCTGAGCCAAGAGACCCAGTACTTC.

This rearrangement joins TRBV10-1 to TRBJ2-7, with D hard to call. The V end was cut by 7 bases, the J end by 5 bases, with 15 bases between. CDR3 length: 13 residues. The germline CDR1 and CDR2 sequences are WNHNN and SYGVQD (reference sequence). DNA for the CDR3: TGCGCCAGCACCGGCAGCCCCGGAGACGAGCAGTACTTC. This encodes CASTGSPGDEQYF.

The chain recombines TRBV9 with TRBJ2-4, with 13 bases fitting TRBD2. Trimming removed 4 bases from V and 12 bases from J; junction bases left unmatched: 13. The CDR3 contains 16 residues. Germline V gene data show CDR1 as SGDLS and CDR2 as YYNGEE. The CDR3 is CASSPRLAGGPQGQYF. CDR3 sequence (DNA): TGTGCCAGCAGCCCCCGACTAGCGGGGGGTCCCCAGGGTCAGTACTTC.

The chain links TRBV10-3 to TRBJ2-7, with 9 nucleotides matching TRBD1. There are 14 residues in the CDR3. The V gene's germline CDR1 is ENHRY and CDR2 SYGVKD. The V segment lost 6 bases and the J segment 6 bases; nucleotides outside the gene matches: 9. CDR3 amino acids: CAISPTGGEGEQYF. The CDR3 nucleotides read TGTGCCATCAGCCCGACAGGGGGTGAGGGCGAGCAGTACTTC.

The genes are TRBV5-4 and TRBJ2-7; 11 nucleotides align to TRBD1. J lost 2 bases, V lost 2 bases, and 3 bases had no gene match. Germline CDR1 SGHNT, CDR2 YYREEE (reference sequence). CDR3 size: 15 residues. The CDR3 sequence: CASSFGDRGTYEQYF. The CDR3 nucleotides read TGTGCCAGCAGCTTCGGGGACAGGGGGACCTACGAGCAGTACTTC.

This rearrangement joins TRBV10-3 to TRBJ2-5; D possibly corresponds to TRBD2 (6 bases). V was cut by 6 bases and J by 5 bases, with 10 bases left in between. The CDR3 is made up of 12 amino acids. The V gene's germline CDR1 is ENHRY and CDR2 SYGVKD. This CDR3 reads CAIRGGLETQYF. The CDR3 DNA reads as TGTGCCATCAGGGGGGGTTTGGAGACCCAGTACTTC.

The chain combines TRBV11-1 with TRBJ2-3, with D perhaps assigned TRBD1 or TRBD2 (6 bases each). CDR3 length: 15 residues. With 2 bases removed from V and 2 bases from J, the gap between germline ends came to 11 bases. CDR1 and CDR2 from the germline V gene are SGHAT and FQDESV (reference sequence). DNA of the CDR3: TGTGCCAGCAGCTTAAGGGGGGACCTCACAGATACGCAGTATTTT. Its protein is CASSLRGDLTDTQYF. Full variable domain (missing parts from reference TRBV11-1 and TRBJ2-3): EAEVAQSPRYKITEKSQAVAFWCDPISGHATLYWYRQILGQGPELLVQFQDESVVDDSQLPKDRFSAERLKGVDSTLKIQPAELGDSAMYLCASSLRGDLTDTQYFGPGTRLTVL.

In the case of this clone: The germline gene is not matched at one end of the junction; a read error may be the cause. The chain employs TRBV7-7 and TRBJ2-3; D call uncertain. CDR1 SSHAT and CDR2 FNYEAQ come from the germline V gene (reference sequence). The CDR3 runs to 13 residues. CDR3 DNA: TGTGCTAGCAGCTTAGGTTCGAGAAATACGCAGTATTTT. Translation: CASSLGSRNTQYF.

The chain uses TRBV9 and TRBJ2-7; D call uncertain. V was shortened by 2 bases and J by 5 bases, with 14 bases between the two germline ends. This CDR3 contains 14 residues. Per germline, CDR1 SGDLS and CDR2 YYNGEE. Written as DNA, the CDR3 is TGTGCCAGCAGCGTCACAATGGGGTGGAACGAGCAGTACTTC. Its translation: CASSVTMGWNEQYF.

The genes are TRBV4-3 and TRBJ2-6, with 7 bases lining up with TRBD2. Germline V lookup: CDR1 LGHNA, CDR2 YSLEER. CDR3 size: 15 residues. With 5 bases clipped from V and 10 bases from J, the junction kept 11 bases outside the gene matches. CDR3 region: CASSERGGSRNVLTF. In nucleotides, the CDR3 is TGCGCCAGCAGCGAGCGGGGAGGGAGTCGAAACGTCCTGACTTTC.

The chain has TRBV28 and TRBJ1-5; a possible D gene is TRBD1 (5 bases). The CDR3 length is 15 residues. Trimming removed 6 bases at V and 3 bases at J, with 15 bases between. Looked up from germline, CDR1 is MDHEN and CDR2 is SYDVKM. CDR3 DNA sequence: TGTGCCAGCAGCTTAGACAGCTTGAACAATCAGCCCCAGCATTTT. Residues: CASSLDSLNNQPQHF. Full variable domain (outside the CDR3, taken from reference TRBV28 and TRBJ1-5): DVKVTQSSRYLVKRTGEKVFLECVQDMDHENMFWYRQDPGLGLRLIYFSYDVKMKEKGDIPEGYSVSREKKERFSLILESASTNQTSMYLCASSLDSLNNQPQHFGDGTRLSIL.

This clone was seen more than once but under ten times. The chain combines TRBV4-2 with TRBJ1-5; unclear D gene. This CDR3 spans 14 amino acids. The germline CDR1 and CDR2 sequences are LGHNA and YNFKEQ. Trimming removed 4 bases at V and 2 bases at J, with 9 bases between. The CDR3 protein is CASSLDVGNQPQHF. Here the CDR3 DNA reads TGTGCCAGCAGCCTGGACGTAGGCAATCAGCCCCAGCATTTT.

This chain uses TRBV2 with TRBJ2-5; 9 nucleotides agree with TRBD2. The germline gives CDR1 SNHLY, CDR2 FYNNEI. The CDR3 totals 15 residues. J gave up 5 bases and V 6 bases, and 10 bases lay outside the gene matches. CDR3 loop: CASSGSSGRPETQYF. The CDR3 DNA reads TGTGCCAGCAGCGGGAGTAGCGGGAGACCGGAGACCCAGTACTTC.

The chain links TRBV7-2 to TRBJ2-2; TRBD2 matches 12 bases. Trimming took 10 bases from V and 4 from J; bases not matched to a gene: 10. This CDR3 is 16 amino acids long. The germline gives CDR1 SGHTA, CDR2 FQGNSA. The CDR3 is CATRPSGGAATGELFF. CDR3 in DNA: TGTGCCACGAGGCCTAGCGGGGGGGCGGCCACCGGGGAGCTGTTTTTT.

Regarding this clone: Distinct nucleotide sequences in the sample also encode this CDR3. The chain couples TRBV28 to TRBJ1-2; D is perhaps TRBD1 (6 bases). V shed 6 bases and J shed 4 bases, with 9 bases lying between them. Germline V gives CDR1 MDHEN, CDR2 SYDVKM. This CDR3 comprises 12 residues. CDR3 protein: CASRTGSYGYTF. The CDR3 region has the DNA TGTGCCAGCAGGACAGGATCCTATGGCTACACCTTC.

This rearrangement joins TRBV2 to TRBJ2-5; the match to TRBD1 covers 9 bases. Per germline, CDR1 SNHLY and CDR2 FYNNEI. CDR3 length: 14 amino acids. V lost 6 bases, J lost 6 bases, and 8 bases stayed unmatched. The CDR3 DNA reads TGTGCCAGCAGGGACCTACAGGGGGCAAAGACCCAGTACTTC. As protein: CASRDLQGAKTQYF.

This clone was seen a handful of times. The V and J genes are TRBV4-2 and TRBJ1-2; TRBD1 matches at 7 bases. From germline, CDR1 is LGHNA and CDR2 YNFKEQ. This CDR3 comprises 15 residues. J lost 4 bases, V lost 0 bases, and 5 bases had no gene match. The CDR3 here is CASSQEGQAAYGYTF. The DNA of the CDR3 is TGTGCCAGCAGCCAAGAAGGACAGGCGGCCTATGGCTACACCTTC.

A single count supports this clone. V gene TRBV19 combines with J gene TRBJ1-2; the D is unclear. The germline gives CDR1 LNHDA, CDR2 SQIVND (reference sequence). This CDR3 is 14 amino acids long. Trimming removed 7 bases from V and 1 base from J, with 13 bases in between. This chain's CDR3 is CASTGLIYNYGYTF. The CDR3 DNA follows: TGTGCCAGTACCGGATTGATTTATAACTATGGCTACACCTTC.